The 24 T cell receptor beta chains in this list originate from one sample, sequenced in a study of cytomegalovirus exposure and HLA in healthy donors. Primers for the PCR totalled 60 Vbeta and 13 Jbeta. Assay: immunoSEQ multiplex PCR; the TCRdb copy retains only in-frame clones and omits some. This sample has about 130,000 clones, with around 72% found just once. Material: PBMCs. These receptors were obtained from a human donor in good health.

The genes are TRBV30 and TRBJ2-3; D is possibly TRBD1 (5 bases). In germline, CDR1 is GTSNPN, CDR2 SVGIG (reference sequence). The CDR3 extends over 15 amino acids. V lost 0 bases to trimming and J lost 2 bases, with 12 bases between them. As DNA, the CDR3 is TGTGCCTGGAGTGTACAGGTTACCTTCACAGATACGCAGTATTTT. This sequence encodes CAWSVQVTFTDTQYF.

The chain has TRBV9 and TRBJ1-3; TRBD1 matches 9 bases. Germline values: CDR1 SGDLS, CDR2 YYNGEE. The CDR3 spans 17 residues. V lost 0 bases, J lost 2 bases, and 6 bases stayed unmatched. The CDR3 region has the DNA TGTGCCAGCAGCGTAGTACCACAGGGGGCGACTGGAAACACCATATATTTT. Encoded protein: CASSVVPQGATGNTIYF.

This chain links TRBV7-9 with TRBJ2-1, with D perhaps TRBD2 (6 bases). The CDR3 runs 13 residues. Trimming cost V 8 bases and J 5 bases, with 13 bases left between them. Per the germline V gene, CDR1 is SEHNR and CDR2 is FQNEAQ (reference sequence). The CDR3 sequence: CASSSSANNEQFF. The CDR3 DNA sequence: TGTGCCAGCTCGTCTAGCGCAAACAATGAGCAGTTCTTC.

The sample holds a few counts of this clone. The rearrangement links TRBV6-1 to TRBJ1-6, with D unresolved. The CDR3 runs to 13 residues. The V end was cut by 3 bases, the J end by 5 bases, with 5 bases between. The germline CDR1 and CDR2 sequences are MNHNS and SASEGT. The CDR3 reads CASSDLDNSPLHF. In DNA, the CDR3 is TGTGCCAGCAGTGACCTAGATAATTCACCCCTCCACTTT.

V usage is TRBV14 and J usage is TRBJ2-7; tentatively, D is TRBD1 (5 bases). The germline V gene has CDR1 SGHDN and CDR2 FVKESK. The CDR3 runs 16 residues. Trimming removed 4 bases at V and 3 bases at J, with 19 bases between. CDR3 amino acids: CASSPLISKGNYEQYF. The CDR3 coding sequence is TGTGCCAGCAGCCCCTTAATCTCTAAGGGGAACTACGAGCAGTACTTC.

For the CDR3, the DNA is TGTGCCAGCAGTGTCGACAGGGTAGGGTGGGGGGAGACCCAGTACTTC. Translating it yields CASSVDRVGWGETQYF. The V gene is TRBV2, the J gene TRBJ2-5; TRBD1 matches at 7 bases. The CDR3 is made up of 16 amino acids. The J segment lost 5 bases and the V segment lost 4 bases, leaving 13 bases of the junction unmatched. In germline, CDR1 is SNHLY, CDR2 FYNNEI.

The rearrangement links TRBV2 to TRBJ2-5; 7 bases line up with TRBD1. TRBJ2-7 matches the DNA end more closely, so the J call is doubtful. Germline lookup yields CDR1 SNHLY and CDR2 FYNNEI. CDR3 length: 15 amino acids. The CDR3 region is CASKQRGPSSYEQYF. Here the CDR3 DNA reads TGTGCCAGCAAGCAAAGGGGGCCTAGCTCCTACGAGCAGTACTTC.

The chain recombines TRBV6-1 with TRBJ2-7; 7 nucleotides align to TRBD1. This CDR3 comprises 14 residues. CDR1 is MNHNS and CDR2 is SASEGT in the germline V gene. The junction had 10 bases not matched to a gene; V was cut back by 9 bases and J by 2 bases. The CDR3 spells CARRGRRNPYEQYF. The CDR3, as DNA: TGTGCCAGGAGGGGGCGAAGGAATCCCTACGAGCAGTACTTC.

The chain combines TRBV6-6 with TRBJ2-7, with TRBD2 as a possible D gene (7 bases). CDR1 is MNHNY, CDR2 SVGAGI, per germline (reference sequence). V was shortened by 2 bases and J by 2 bases, with 13 bases between the two germline ends. CDR3 length: 15 amino acids. The CDR3 coding sequence is TGTGCCAGCAGTTACGGGTCGGGGGGCACCTACGAGCAGTACTTC. Translating it yields CASSYGSGGTYEQYF.

This chain connects TRBV9 to TRBJ2-2; 11 bases fit TRBD2. V gave up 4 bases and J gave up 1 base; unmatched junction bases: 9. Looked up from germline, CDR1 is SGDLS and CDR2 is YYNGEE. The CDR3 spans 18 residues. This CDR3 reads CASSTPGLAAGNTGELFF. The CDR3, as DNA: TGTGCCAGCAGCACCCCGGGACTAGCGGCCGGGAACACCGGGGAGCTGTTTTTT.

This chain joins TRBV30 and TRBJ1-4; no clear D. CDR3 size: 12 residues. V dropped 3 bases and J dropped 8 bases, with 10 bases sitting between them. Germline CDR1 is GTSNPN and CDR2 is SVGIG (reference sequence). The CDR3 loop is CAWRLRGEKLFF. The CDR3 nucleotides are TGTGCCTGGAGGTTACGAGGCGAAAAACTGTTTTTT.

The chain combines TRBV6-7 with TRBJ2-7, with D possibly being TRBD2 (5 bases). TRBV6-7 is flagged as an ORF with uncertain function. CDR3 size: 15 residues. The V end was cut by 6 bases, the J end by 2 bases, with 17 bases between. The CDR3 region has the DNA TGTGCCAGCAGGCACCGGGATTTCCACACCTACGAGCAGTACTTC. Translating it yields CASRHRDFHTYEQYF.

The chain employs TRBV5-4 and TRBJ2-7; 8 bases fit TRBD2. CDR1 and CDR2 (germline): SGHNT, YYREEE (reference sequence). The CDR3 has 15 residues. V lost 5 bases to trimming and J lost 3 bases; unmatched junction nucleotides: 10. In DNA, the CDR3 is TGTGCCAGCAGTCTGGGACTAGGGAAGGGCTACGAGCAGTACTTC. Its translation: CASSLGLGKGYEQYF.

This chain links TRBV28 with TRBJ1-1; no firm D call. The CDR3 contains 14 residues. Per the germline V gene, CDR1 is MDHEN and CDR2 is SYDVKM. V was pared by 6 bases and J by 2 bases, with 13 bases between. The CDR3 region has the DNA TGTGCCAGCAGGACGACACAACCTAACACTGAAGCTTTCTTT. As protein: CASRTTQPNTEAFF.

The chain has TRBV15 and TRBJ2-3; 11 bases are shared with TRBD2. The CDR3 contains 18 residues. CDR1 is LNHNV and CDR2 is YYDKDF in the germline V gene (reference sequence). J lost 1 base, V lost 2 bases, and 8 bases had no gene match. The CDR3 sequence is CATSRRASGGIRTDTQYF. As DNA, the CDR3 is TGTGCCACCAGCAGACGGGCTAGCGGGGGGATTCGCACAGATACGCAGTATTTT.

The chain carries TRBV6-1 and TRBJ1-2; TRBD1 is a possible D gene (5 bases). V was pared by 1 base and J by 2 bases, with 11 bases between. The CDR3 sequence is 15 residues long. Germline V CDR1 and CDR2: MNHNS, SASEGT. This CDR3 reads CASSEGAGRNYGYTF. The CDR3 region has the DNA TGTGCCAGCAGTGAAGGGGCAGGGAGGAACTATGGCTACACCTTC.

J is TRBJ2-5 and V is TRBV28; 11 bases fit TRBD2. CDR1 is MDHEN, CDR2 SYDVKM, per germline. V lost 9 bases to trimming and J lost 5 bases; unmatched junction nucleotides: 8. The CDR3 loop spans 14 amino acids. CDR3 sequence (DNA): TGTGCCAGTGGGACTAGCGGAGTCCGGGAGACCCAGTACTTC. Its translation is CASGTSGVRETQYF. Combining the CDR3 with reference TRBV28 and TRBJ2-5 gives the whole variable domain DVKVTQSSRYLVKRTGEKVFLECVQDMDHENMFWYRQDPGLGLRLIYFSYDVKMKEKGDIPEGYSVSREKKERFSLILESASTNQTSMYLCASGTSGVRETQYFGPGTRLLVL.

This clone was detected only a few times. This sequence joins TRBV7-9 and TRBJ2-7, with TRBD1 matching 10 bases. Germline assignment: CDR1 SEHNR and CDR2 FQNEAQ (reference sequence). The junction had 8 bases not matched to a gene; V was cut back by 4 bases and J by 2 bases. This CDR3 region has 16 residues. The CDR3 DNA follows: TGTGCCAGCAGCTCAACGACAGGGGGCTGGACCTACGAGCAGTACTTC. Its protein is CASSSTTGGWTYEQYF.

The chain recombines TRBV16 with TRBJ2-5, with D tentatively TRBD1 (6 bases). V lost 2 bases to trimming and J lost 3 bases, with 22 bases between them. The length of the CDR3 is 18 residues. CDR1 KGHSY and CDR2 FQNENV come from the germline V gene. CDR3 sequence: CASSQPTQGKGDEETQYF. The CDR3 coding sequence is TGTGCCAGCAGCCAACCCACCCAGGGTAAGGGGGATGAAGAGACCCAGTACTTC.

The V and J genes are TRBV27 and TRBJ1-4; 7 positions agree with TRBD1. Trimming removed 7 bases from V and 8 bases from J; junction bases left unmatched: 10. From germline, CDR1 is MNHEY and CDR2 SMNVEV (reference sequence). CDR3 length: 14 residues. CDR3 in DNA: TGTGCCAGCAAACGGACAGGCCTCAGCGAAAAACTGTTTTTT. Protein product: CASKRTGLSEKLFF.

The chain has TRBV29-1 and TRBJ1-1; D may be TRBD1 (5 bases). This CDR3 region has 13 residues. The germline V gene encodes CDR1 SQVTM and CDR2 ANQGSEA. V was trimmed by 3 bases and J by 4 bases, leaving 12 bases between them. As DNA, the CDR3 is TGCAGCGTTGAGATTTCGGGGGGCACTGAAGCTTTCTTT. This encodes CSVEISGGTEAFF.

In regard to this clone: The junction does not match germline at one end; this may be a read error. The chain uses TRBV7-9 and TRBJ2-7, with 8 bases lining up with TRBD2. This CDR3 region has 15 residues. The germline V gene has CDR1 SEHNR and CDR2 FQNEAQ (reference sequence). The CDR3 sequence: CSSTHPGRGIYEQYF. The DNA for the CDR3 is TGTTCCAGCACGCACCCCGGGAGGGGGATCTACGAGCAGTACTTC. Complete variable domain (other parts from reference TRBV7-9 and TRBJ2-7): DTGVSQNPRHKITKRGQNVTFRCDPISEHNRLYWYRQTLGQGPEFLTYFQNEAQLEKSRLLSDRFSAERPKGSFSTLEIQRTEQGDSAMYLCSSTHPGRGIYEQYFGPGTRLTVT.

The V gene is TRBV7-2, the J gene TRBJ2-3; 15 bases are a match to TRBD2. V lost 4 bases, J lost 2 bases, and 4 bases stayed unmatched. CDR1 and CDR2 from the germline V gene are SGHTA and FQGNSA. The CDR3 consists of 17 residues. CDR3 sequence: CASSSGTSGRTTDTQYF. Here the CDR3 DNA reads TGTGCCAGCAGCTCAGGGACTAGCGGGAGGACCACAGATACGCAGTATTTT.

The chain recombines TRBV7-2 with TRBJ2-5; TRBD2 agrees at 9 bases. Germline V CDR1 and CDR2: SGHTA, FQGNSA. The CDR3 consists of 14 residues. Trimming cost V 3 bases and J 5 bases; bases outside gene matches: 4. Here the CDR3 reads CASSLALAGETQYF. CDR3 DNA: TGTGCCAGCAGCTTGGCACTAGCGGGCGAGACCCAGTACTTC.